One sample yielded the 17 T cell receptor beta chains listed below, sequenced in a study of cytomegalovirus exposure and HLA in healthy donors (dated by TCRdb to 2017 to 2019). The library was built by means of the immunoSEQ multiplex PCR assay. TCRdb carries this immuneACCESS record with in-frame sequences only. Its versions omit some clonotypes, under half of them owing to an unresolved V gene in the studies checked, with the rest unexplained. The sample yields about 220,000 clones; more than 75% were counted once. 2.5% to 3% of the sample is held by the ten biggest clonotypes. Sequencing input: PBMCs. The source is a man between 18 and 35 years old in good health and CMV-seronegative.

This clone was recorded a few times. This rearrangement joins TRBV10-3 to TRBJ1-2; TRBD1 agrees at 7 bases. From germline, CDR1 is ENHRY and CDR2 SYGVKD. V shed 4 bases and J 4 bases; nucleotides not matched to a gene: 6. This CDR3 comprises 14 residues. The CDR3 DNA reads TGTGCCATCAGTGTGGGACAGTTCTCCTATGGCTACACCTTC. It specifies CAISVGQFSYGYTF.

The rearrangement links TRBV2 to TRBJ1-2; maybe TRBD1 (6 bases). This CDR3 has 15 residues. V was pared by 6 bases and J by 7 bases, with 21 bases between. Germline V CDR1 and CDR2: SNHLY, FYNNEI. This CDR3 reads CASSLRSGGRFGYTF. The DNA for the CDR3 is TGTGCCAGCAGCCTCCGTTCCGGGGGGCGGTTTGGCTACACCTTC.

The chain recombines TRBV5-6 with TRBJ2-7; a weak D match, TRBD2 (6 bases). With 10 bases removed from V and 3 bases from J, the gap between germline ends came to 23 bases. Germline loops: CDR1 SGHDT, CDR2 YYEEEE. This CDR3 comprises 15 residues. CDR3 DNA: TGTGCCGAACCGGAGGGGCATTGGAGGGACTACGAGCAGTACTTC. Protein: CAEPEGHWRDYEQYF.

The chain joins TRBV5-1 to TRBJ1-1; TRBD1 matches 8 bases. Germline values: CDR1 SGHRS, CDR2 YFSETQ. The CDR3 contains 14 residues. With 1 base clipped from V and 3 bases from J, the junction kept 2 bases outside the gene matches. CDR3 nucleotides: TGCGCCAGCAGCTTGTCAGGGGGCTACACTGAAGCTTTCTTT. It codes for CASSLSGGYTEAFF.

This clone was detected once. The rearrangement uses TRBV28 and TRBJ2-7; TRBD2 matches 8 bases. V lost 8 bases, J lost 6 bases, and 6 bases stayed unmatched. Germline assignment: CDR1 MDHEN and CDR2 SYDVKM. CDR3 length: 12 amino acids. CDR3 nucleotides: TGTGCCAGCGGTACGGGAGGGCGCGAGCAGTACTTC. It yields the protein CASGTGGREQYF.

The CDR3 DNA is TGTGCCAGCAGCTCCTTTGGGACAGGGAAAGACAATCAGCCCCAGCATTTT. It translates to CASSSFGTGKDNQPQHF. The chain has TRBV5-6 and TRBJ1-5, with TRBD1 matching 9 bases. From germline, CDR1 is SGHDT and CDR2 YYEEEE. This CDR3 contains 17 residues. The V segment lost 3 bases and the J segment 3 bases; nucleotides outside the gene matches: 10.

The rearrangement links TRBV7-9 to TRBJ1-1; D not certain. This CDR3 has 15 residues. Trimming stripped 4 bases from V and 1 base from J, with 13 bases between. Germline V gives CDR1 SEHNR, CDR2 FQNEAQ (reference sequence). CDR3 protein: CASSSRSSQNTEAFF. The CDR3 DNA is TGTGCCAGCAGCTCCCGATCGAGTCAGAACACTGAAGCTTTCTTT.

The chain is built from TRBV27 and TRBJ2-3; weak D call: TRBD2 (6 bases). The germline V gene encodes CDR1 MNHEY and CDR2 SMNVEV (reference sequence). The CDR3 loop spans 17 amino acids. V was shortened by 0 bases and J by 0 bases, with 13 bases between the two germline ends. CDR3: CASSLSWGDFSTDTQYF. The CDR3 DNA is TGTGCCAGCAGTTTATCTTGGGGGGACTTTAGCACAGATACGCAGTATTTT.

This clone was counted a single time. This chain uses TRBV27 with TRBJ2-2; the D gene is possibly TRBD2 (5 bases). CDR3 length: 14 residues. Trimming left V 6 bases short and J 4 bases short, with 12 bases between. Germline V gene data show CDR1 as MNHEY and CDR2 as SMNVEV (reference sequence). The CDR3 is CASRLRAGTGELFF. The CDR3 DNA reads TGTGCCAGCAGGTTGAGGGCGGGCACCGGGGAGCTGTTTTTT.

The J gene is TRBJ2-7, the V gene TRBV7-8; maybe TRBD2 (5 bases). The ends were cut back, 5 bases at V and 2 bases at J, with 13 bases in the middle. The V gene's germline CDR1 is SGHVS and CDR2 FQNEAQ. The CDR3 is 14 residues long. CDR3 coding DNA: TGTGCCAGCAGCCTGAGTGGGAGCGCCTACGAGCAGTACTTC. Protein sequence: CASSLSGSAYEQYF.

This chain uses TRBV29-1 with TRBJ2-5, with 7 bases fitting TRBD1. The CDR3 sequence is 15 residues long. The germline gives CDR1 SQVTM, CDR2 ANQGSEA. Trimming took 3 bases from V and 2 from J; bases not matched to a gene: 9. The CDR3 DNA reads TGCAGCGTTGATGGGGACAGCACATTACAAGAGACCCAGTACTTC. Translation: CSVDGDSTLQETQYF.

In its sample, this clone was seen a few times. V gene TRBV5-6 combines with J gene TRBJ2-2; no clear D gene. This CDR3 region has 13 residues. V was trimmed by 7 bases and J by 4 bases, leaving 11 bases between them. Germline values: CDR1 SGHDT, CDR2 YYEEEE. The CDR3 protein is CASLPGGTGELFF. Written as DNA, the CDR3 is TGTGCCAGCCTGCCCGGCGGCACCGGGGAGCTGTTTTTT.

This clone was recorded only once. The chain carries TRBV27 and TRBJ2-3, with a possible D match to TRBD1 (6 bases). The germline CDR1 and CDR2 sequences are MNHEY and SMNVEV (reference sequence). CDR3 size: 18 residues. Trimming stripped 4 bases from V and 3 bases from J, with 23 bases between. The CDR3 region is CASSSGETGWGLTDTQYF. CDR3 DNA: TGTGCCAGCAGTTCAGGGGAGACAGGTTGGGGGCTTACAGATACGCAGTATTTT.

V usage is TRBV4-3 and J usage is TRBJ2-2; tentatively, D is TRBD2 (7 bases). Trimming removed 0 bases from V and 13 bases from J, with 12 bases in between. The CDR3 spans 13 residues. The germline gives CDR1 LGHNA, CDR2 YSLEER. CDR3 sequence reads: CASSQDWGGGLFF. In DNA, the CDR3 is TGCGCCAGCAGCCAAGATTGGGGGGGCGGGCTGTTTTTT.

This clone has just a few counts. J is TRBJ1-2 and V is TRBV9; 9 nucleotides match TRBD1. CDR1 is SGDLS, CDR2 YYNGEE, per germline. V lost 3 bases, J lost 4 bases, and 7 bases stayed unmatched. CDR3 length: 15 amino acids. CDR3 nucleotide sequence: TGTGCCAGCAGCGCCAAGGACAGGGGTCCCTATGGCTACACCTTC. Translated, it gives CASSAKDRGPYGYTF.

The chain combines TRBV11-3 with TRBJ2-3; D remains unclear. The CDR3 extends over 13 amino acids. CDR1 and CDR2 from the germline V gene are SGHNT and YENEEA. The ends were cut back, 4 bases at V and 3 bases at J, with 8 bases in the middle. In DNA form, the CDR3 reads TGTGCCAGCAGCTCAGCCGGGACAGATACGCAGTATTTT. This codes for CASSSAGTDTQYF.

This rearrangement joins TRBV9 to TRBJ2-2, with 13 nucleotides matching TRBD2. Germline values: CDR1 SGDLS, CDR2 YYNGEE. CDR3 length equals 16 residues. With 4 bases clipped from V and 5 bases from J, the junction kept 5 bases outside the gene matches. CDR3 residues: CASSFGTSGVTGELFF. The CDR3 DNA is TGTGCCAGCAGCTTCGGGACTAGCGGGGTGACCGGGGAGCTGTTTTTT.